This T cell receptor (beta chain) comes out of a study of cytomegalovirus exposure and HLA in healthy donors. The wider study: An earlier analysis identified 95 million to 120 million unique TCR beta sequences in about 170 million T cells. Study findings and constraints: Per published accounts, TCR beta sequences correctly predicted the HLA-A and HLA-B alleles of most subjects.

The CDR3 is made up of 19 amino acids. Concerning this clone itself: What it binds is unknown.

PCR used 60 Vbeta primers and 13 Jbeta primers. Clones were read by immunoSEQ multiplex PCR, and TCRdb kept only the in-frame ones, dropping some. The table has under 200,000 clones, less than 80% seen once. Sequenced sample: PBMCs. The rearrangement links TRBV21-1 to TRBJ2-7; the DNA was not compared with TRBD1, the D call given in the table. TRBV21-1 is tagged as a pseudogene. The TCR was taken from a woman aged 40 to 55 in good health and CMV-seronegative. The CDR3 loop reads CASCARTGSRGIEEHEQYF. Here the CDR3 DNA reads TGTGCCAGCTGCGCCAGGACAGGCAGTCGGGGGATAGAAGAGCACGAGCAGTACTTC.